A single sample is the source of the 31 T cell receptor beta chains below, sequenced in a study of beta chain features in type 1 diabetes. Every isolated RNA sample was fully reverse transcribed, so sequencing captured expressed TCRB transcripts. Sequencing was performed with immunoSEQ multiplex PCR; in TCRdb, only in-frame clones are kept and a portion is missing. Here the sample spans 850,000 to 900,000 clones, 17% being singletons. The sequenced sample consisted of naive CD4+ T cells from blood. These receptor sequences come from a woman aged 18-29 years in good health.

In the case of this clone: This CDR3 is also generated by other DNA sequences in the sample. V usage is TRBV28 and J usage is TRBJ2-3, with D tentatively TRBD2 (5 bases). CDR1 and CDR2 (germline): MDHEN, SYDVKM. The CDR3 contains 14 residues. V dropped 3 bases and J dropped 0 bases, with 7 bases sitting between them. CDR3 nucleotides: TGTGCCAGCAGTTTGGGCGGGAGCACAGATACGCAGTATTTT. It specifies CASSLGGSTDTQYF.

This clone was observed a few times. This rearrangement joins TRBV7-9 to TRBJ1-2, with TRBD1 identical over 7 bases. The germline V gene has CDR1 SEHNR and CDR2 FQNEAQ (reference sequence). The CDR3 loop spans 12 amino acids. V shed 4 bases, J shed 6 bases, and the junction held 2 bases outside the gene matches. As DNA, the CDR3 is TGTGCCAGCAGCTCTACAGGGGATGGCTACACCTTC. Translating gives CASSSTGDGYTF.

The chain links TRBV2 to TRBJ2-5; D ambiguous. Trimming left V 6 bases short and J 3 bases short, with 23 bases between. CDR1 and CDR2 from the germline V gene are SNHLY and FYNNEI. The CDR3 length is 17 residues. This chain's CDR3 is CASSRAIQVDTKETQYF. Written as DNA, the CDR3 is TGTGCCAGCAGCCGAGCCATCCAGGTGGATACCAAAGAGACCCAGTACTTC.

V is TRBV7-6 and J is TRBJ2-7, with D possibly TRBD2 on 6 matching bases. This CDR3 has 16 amino acids. In germline, CDR1 is SGHVS, CDR2 FNYEAQ. The V gene lost 3 bases and the J gene lost 3 bases, with 18 bases spanning the gap. The DNA of the CDR3 is TGTGCCAGCAGCTTTGGGGGGAGGAAGTACCACTACGAGCAGTACTTC. This gives the protein CASSFGGRKYHYEQYF.

The chain has TRBV7-9 and TRBJ2-3; 14 bases agree with TRBD2. CDR3 size: 17 residues. The germline gives CDR1 SEHNR, CDR2 FQNEAQ (reference sequence). V lost 5 bases, J lost 2 bases, and 6 bases stayed unmatched. The CDR3 here is CASSLRLAGGNTDTQYF. The CDR3 DNA follows: TGTGCCAGCAGCCTCCGACTAGCGGGAGGGAACACAGATACGCAGTATTTT.

This clone has more than one count but fewer than ten. The chain links TRBV5-1 to TRBJ2-7, with 7 bases fitting TRBD1. V was clipped by 0 bases and J by 0 bases; unmatched bases: 6. Germline V CDR1 and CDR2: SGHRS, YFSETQ. The CDR3 sequence is 16 residues long. The CDR3 reads CASSLAPTGSSYEQYF. The CDR3 DNA reads TGCGCCAGCAGCTTGGCCCCGACAGGGAGCTCCTACGAGCAGTACTTC.

This clone turned up a few times. The genes are TRBV7-9 and TRBJ2-5; TRBD1 is a possible D gene (5 bases). The CDR3 totals 11 residues. Germline lookup yields CDR1 SEHNR and CDR2 FQNEAQ (reference sequence). Trimming shortened V by 3 bases and J by 9 bases, and 8 bases separated the two germline ends. In DNA, the CDR3 is TGTGCCAGCAGCTTCGTAGGGGCCCAGTACTTC. Translating it yields CASSFVGAQYF.

The chain joins TRBV28 to TRBJ2-1; 12 nucleotides align to TRBD2. This CDR3 spans 15 amino acids. V gave up 6 bases and J gave up 8 bases; unmatched junction bases: 8. Germline V CDR1 and CDR2: MDHEN, SYDVKM. CDR3 bases: TGTGCCAGCAGACCTCAGACTAGCGGGAGTTATGAGCAGTTCTTC. As protein: CASRPQTSGSYEQFF.

The chain couples TRBV2 to TRBJ2-7, with TRBD1 matching 7 bases. CDR1 and CDR2 (germline): SNHLY, FYNNEI. J gave up 2 bases and V 5 bases, and 6 bases lay outside the gene matches. This CDR3 is 14 amino acids long. CDR3 coding DNA: TGTGCCAGCAGTCCCGGGACAGTGCCCTACGAGCAGTACTTC. Encoded protein: CASSPGTVPYEQYF.

This clone was seen only a few times. This chain uses TRBV28 with TRBJ2-3; 8 nucleotides line up with TRBD2. The J segment lost 6 bases and the V segment lost 5 bases, leaving 10 bases of the junction unmatched. CDR1 and CDR2 (germline): MDHEN, SYDVKM. The length of the CDR3 is 15 residues. The CDR3 nucleotides read TGTGCCAGCAGTACCCCAGCGGGAGCGGGTGATACGCAGTATTTT. Translated: CASSTPAGAGDTQYF.

This clone came up a few times. This sequence joins TRBV6-6 and TRBJ1-2; 9 nucleotides align to TRBD1. Trimming removed 4 bases from V and 6 bases from J; junction bases left unmatched: 6. There are 14 residues in the CDR3. Germline CDR1 is MNHNY and CDR2 is SVGAGI (reference sequence). In nucleotides, the CDR3 is TGTGCCAGCAGTTTTACAGGGGGCGGCGATGGCTACACCTTC. Its translation is CASSFTGGGDGYTF.

V gene TRBV9 combines with J gene TRBJ2-6, with D uncertain. The germline CDR1 and CDR2 sequences are SGDLS and YYNGEE. The CDR3 spans 14 residues. Trimming took off 4 bases at V and 0 bases at J, with 5 bases between the two ends. The CDR3 bases are TGTGCCAGCAGCCTAATCTCTGGGGCCAACGTCCTGACTTTC. Its translation: CASSLISGANVLTF.

This sequence joins TRBV11-2 and TRBJ1-2; TRBD1 matches 7 bases. Germline-derived CDR1 and CDR2 are SGHAT and FQNNGV. V lost 4 bases and J lost 7; bases outside the gene matches: 9. The CDR3 sequence is 14 residues long. The CDR3 DNA is TGTGCCAGCAGCTCTCGGGACAGAAGTAGTGGCTACACCTTC. It codes for CASSSRDRSSGYTF.

This clone was picked up a small number of times. The gene calls are TRBV7-8 and TRBJ2-5; 7 nucleotides match TRBD2. Germline V gene lookup returns CDR1 SGHVS and CDR2 FQNEAQ. The junction had 5 bases not matched to a gene; V was cut back by 2 bases and J by 2 bases. This CDR3 has 15 residues. The CDR3 DNA is TGTGCCAGCAGCTTAACCCTAGCGGAGCAAGAGACCCAGTACTTC. It specifies CASSLTLAEQETQYF.

This clone appeared a few times. The chain carries TRBV5-1 and TRBJ2-7, with D perhaps being TRBD1 or TRBD2 (5 bases each). This CDR3 is built from 14 residues. Germline V CDR1 and CDR2: SGHRS, YFSETQ. Between the trimmed V and J ends, which lost 4 bases and 2 bases, there was a span of 13 bases. CDR3: CASSEGTYTYEQYF. CDR3 nucleotides: TGCGCCAGCAGCGAGGGGACGTACACCTACGAGCAGTACTTC.

J is TRBJ2-3 and V is TRBV4-2; TRBD2 is a possible D gene (5 bases). Germline CDR1 is LGHNA and CDR2 is YNFKEQ. The germline V and J ends were trimmed by 3 bases and 1 base, with 8 bases remaining between them. The CDR3 is 14 amino acids. The CDR3 nucleotides read TGTGCCAGCAGCCAGTTGGGAGGCACAGATACGCAGTATTTT. It encodes CASSQLGGTDTQYF.

The chain is built from TRBV11-2 and TRBJ2-7, with D maybe TRBD1 (6 bases). The germline V gene has CDR1 SGHAT and CDR2 FQNNGV. This CDR3 is built from 12 residues. Between the trimmed V and J ends, which lost 3 bases and 4 bases, there was a span of 7 bases. CDR3 DNA: TGTGCCAGCAGCTTCAGGGGATACGAGCAGTACTTC. Residues: CASSFRGYEQYF.

This chain connects TRBV7-8 to TRBJ2-2; D uncertain. The CDR3 consists of 13 residues. Germline CDR1 SGHVS, CDR2 FQNEAQ. V was pared by 2 bases and J by 6 bases, with 7 bases between. The CDR3, as DNA: TGTGCCAGCAGCTTATCCGGGCCCGGGGAGCTGTTTTTT. Translated: CASSLSGPGELFF.

CDR3 loop: CASSRGLAGKYEQYF. CDR3 DNA sequence: TGTGCCAGCAGCCGTGGACTAGCGGGAAAGTACGAGCAGTACTTC. The chain combines TRBV5-8 with TRBJ2-7; 12 bases fit TRBD2. This CDR3 region has 15 residues. Germline CDR1 is SGHTS and CDR2 is YDEGEE. V was pared by 4 bases and J by 4 bases, with 6 bases of the junction left unmatched.

Only a few counts were recorded for this clone. The V gene is TRBV5-4, the J gene TRBJ2-5, with TRBD1 matching over 7 bases. Germline CDR1 and CDR2: SGHNT and YYREEE (reference sequence). The CDR3 sequence is 14 residues long. V trimming: 1 base; J trimming: 4 bases; junction bases outside the gene matches: 4. The CDR3 here is CASSLPQGRETQYF. CDR3 nucleotide sequence: TGTGCCAGCAGCTTGCCACAGGGGAGAGAGACCCAGTACTTC.

J is TRBJ1-2 and V is TRBV4-3; possible D gene TRBD1, 5 bases. The CDR3 runs to 12 residues. Germline CDR1 LGHNA, CDR2 YSLEER. Trimming shortened V by 5 bases and J by 8 bases, and 12 bases separated the two germline ends. The CDR3 loop is CASSNRRGGYTF. CDR3 DNA: TGCGCCAGCAGCAACCGTCGGGGCGGCTACACCTTC.

The gene calls are TRBV15 and TRBJ2-1; a possible D gene is TRBD2 (6 bases). The CDR3 spans 14 residues. Germline CDR1 and CDR2: LNHNV and YYDKDF (reference sequence). The ends were cut back, 0 bases at V and 9 bases at J, with 12 bases in the middle. Here the CDR3 reads CATSRDGGIGEQFF. The CDR3 region has the DNA TGTGCCACCAGCAGAGACGGCGGGATTGGTGAGCAGTTCTTC. Looking up the rest from reference TRBV15 and TRBJ2-1 gives the full variable domain: DAMVIQNPRYQVTQFGKPVTLSCSQTLNHNVMYWYQQKSSQAPKLLFHYYDKDFNNEADTPDNFQSRRPNTSFCFLDIRSPGLGDTAMYLCATSRDGGIGEQFFGPGTRLTVL.

Only a few counts were recorded for this clone. The rearrangement links TRBV5-6 to TRBJ2-1, with TRBD1 as a possible D gene (5 bases). CDR1 is SGHDT and CDR2 is YYEEEE in the germline V gene. V gave up 0 bases and J gave up 3 bases, with 13 bases separating them. CDR3 length: 16 amino acids. Here the CDR3 reads CASSLGLRTNYNEQFF. CDR3 nucleotides: TGTGCCAGCAGCTTGGGCTTGCGGACAAACTACAATGAGCAGTTCTTC.

This clone was counted a few times. The chain has TRBV19 and TRBJ2-1; D not certain. V dropped 8 bases and J dropped 7 bases, with 18 bases sitting between them. CDR3 length equals 14 residues. Per the germline V gene, CDR1 is LNHDA and CDR2 is SQIVND (reference sequence). The CDR3 region has the DNA TGTGCCAGTGAGTCAGGAGCCGCCGGGAATGAGCAGTTCTTC. Its translation is CASESGAAGNEQFF.

J is TRBJ1-2 and V is TRBV6-1, with D possibly TRBD1 on 5 matching bases. The length of the CDR3 is 13 residues. Trimming removed 10 bases from V and 5 bases from J, with 17 bases in between. In germline, CDR1 is MNHNS, CDR2 SASEGT. CDR3 residues: CATERSGLYGYTF. CDR3 in DNA: TGTGCCACGGAGCGGTCGGGACTGTATGGCTACACCTTC.

The J gene is TRBJ1-2, the V gene TRBV9; D is possibly TRBD1 (6 bases). The V end lost 2 bases, the J end lost 2 bases, and 13 bases lay between the germline ends. Germline loops: CDR1 SGDLS, CDR2 YYNGEE. This CDR3 contains 15 residues. CDR3 amino acids: CASSVSQGINYGYTF. The CDR3 coding sequence is TGTGCCAGCAGCGTTTCGCAGGGGATCAACTATGGCTACACCTTC.

This clone was observed a few times. This chain uses TRBV27 with TRBJ2-5, with TRBD2 matching 14 bases. Germline V gene sequence: CDR1 MNHEY, CDR2 SMNVEV (reference sequence). The CDR3 has 14 residues. The ends lost 5 bases at V and 10 bases at J; junction bases unmatched: 6. In DNA, the CDR3 is TGTGCCAGCAGTCCACCGGGACTAGCGGGAGTCCAGTACTTC. Protein sequence: CASSPPGLAGVQYF.

The chain combines TRBV9 with TRBJ2-1; D possibly corresponds to TRBD2 (5 bases). This CDR3 has 14 residues. V shed 0 bases and J shed 8 bases, with 12 bases lying between them. Germline values: CDR1 SGDLS, CDR2 YYNGEE. The CDR3 nucleotides read TGTGCCAGCAGCGTAGGGCTGTTCGGGGATGAGCAGTTCTTC. It yields the protein CASSVGLFGDEQFF. Drawing the rest from reference TRBV9 and TRBJ2-1, the complete variable domain is DSGVTQTPKHLITATGQRVTLRCSPRSGDLSVYWYQQSLDQGLQFLIQYYNGEERAKGNILERFSAQQFPDLHSELNLSSLELGDSALYFCASSVGLFGDEQFFGPGTRLTVL.

This clone has more than one count but fewer than ten. This chain uses TRBV18 with TRBJ2-2; a weak D match, TRBD2 (7 bases). Germline CDR1 reads KGHSH; CDR2 reads LQKENI. The CDR3 is 16 residues long. V lost 3 bases and J lost 3, with 14 bases in between. Here the CDR3 DNA reads TGTGCCAGCTCACCCCCCGGGGGGCGCGACACCGGGGAGCTGTTTTTT. Translating it yields CASSPPGGRDTGELFF.

This clone appeared a few times. The chain is built from TRBV28 and TRBJ2-3; D gene unclear. The CDR3 consists of 16 residues. V lost 2 bases to trimming and J lost 4 bases, with 16 bases between them. The germline V gene has CDR1 MDHEN and CDR2 SYDVKM. The CDR3 sequence: CASSLATSRVADTQYF. CDR3 nucleotides: TGTGCCAGCAGTTTAGCGACCTCCCGGGTGGCAGATACGCAGTATTTT.

This clone was counted only a few times. The rearrangement links TRBV6-5 to TRBJ1-1; D call uncertain. CDR3 length: 14 residues. In germline, CDR1 is MNHEY, CDR2 SVGAGI. V was pared by 6 bases and J by 3 bases, with 14 bases between. The CDR3 sequence: CASSALGWDTEAFF. The CDR3 DNA follows: TGTGCCAGCAGCGCACTAGGATGGGACACTGAAGCTTTCTTT.